The TCR beta chain described here comes from a study of OX40 agonist ivuxolimab in advanced cancers. Study details: Checkpoint inhibitors had been given previously to 40% of patients.

With regard to this clone: Its specificity is not known.

Blood was sampled at baseline, cycle 4 day 1, and cycle 7 day 1. Study findings and constraints: The average count of expanded clones was higher among CD8+ T cells than among CD4+.

The V gene's germline CDR1 is SNHLY and CDR2 FYNNEI. V was trimmed by 4 bases and J by 7 bases, leaving 11 bases between them. There are 14 residues in the CDR3. The protocol was immunoSEQ multiplex PCR, while the TCRdb copy is restricted to in-frame clones and leaves out a portion. The sample carries more than 60,000 clones, more than 60% recorded once. The chain combines TRBV2 with TRBJ1-6; D is uncertain. The receptor was derived from an adult with an advanced solid tumor such as melanoma, head and neck, liver or kidney cancer. The starting material was CD4+ or CD8+ T cells sorted from blood, obtained in a trial of the OX40 agonist ivuxolimab. This CDR3 is CASSAARQNSPLHF. DNA of the CDR3: TGTGCCAGCAGTGCGGCCCGCCAGAATTCACCCCTCCACTTT. Full variable domain (missing parts from reference TRBV2 and TRBJ1-6): EPEVTQTPSHQVTQMGQEVILRCVPISNHLYFYWYRQILGQKVEFLVSFYNNEISEKSEIFDDQFSVERPDGSNFTLKIRSTKLEDSAMYFCASSAARQNSPLHFGNGTRLTVT.